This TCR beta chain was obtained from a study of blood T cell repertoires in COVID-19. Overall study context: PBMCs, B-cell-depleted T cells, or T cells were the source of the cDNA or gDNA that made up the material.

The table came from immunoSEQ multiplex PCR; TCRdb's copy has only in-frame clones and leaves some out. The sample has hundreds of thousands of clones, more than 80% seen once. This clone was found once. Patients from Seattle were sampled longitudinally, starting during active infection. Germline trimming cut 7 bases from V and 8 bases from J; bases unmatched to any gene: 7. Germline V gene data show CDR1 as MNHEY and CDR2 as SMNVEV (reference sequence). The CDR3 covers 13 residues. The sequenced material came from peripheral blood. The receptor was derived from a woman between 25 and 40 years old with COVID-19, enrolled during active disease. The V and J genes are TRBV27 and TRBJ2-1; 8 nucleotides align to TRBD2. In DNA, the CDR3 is TGTGCCAGCACCGCCGGGACTAGAGATGAGCAGTTCTTC. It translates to CASTAGTRDEQFF.